These 9 T cell receptor beta chains were all obtained from the same sample, sequenced in a study of T-cell reconstitution after alpha-beta-depleted transplantation in children. Unique molecular identifiers were used in preparing the TCRbeta library. Via MiXCR, TCRdb re-called the PCR reads, giving one row per CDR3 protein. The sample has 200,000 to 250,000 distinct CDR3 sequences, approximately 10% seen once; the top ten hold approximately 5.9%. Sequences were derived from PBMCs from the stem cell graft donor, sampled from the stem cell graft. These receptor sequences come from a human donor who donated a stem cell graft to a child with acute lymphoblastic leukemia.

This clonotype was counted only a few times. The chain recombines TRBV7-9 with TRBJ2-7; no firm D call. Trimming took 4 bases from V and 0 from J, leaving 7 bases between them. The CDR3 is 13 residues long. Germline CDR1 and CDR2: SEHNR and FQNEAQ (reference sequence). CDR3 loop: CASSSRSSYEQYF. CDR3 in DNA: TGTGCCAGCAGCTCGAGAAGCTCCTACGAGCAGTACTTC. Full variable domain (remainder filled in from reference TRBV7-9 and TRBJ2-7): DTGVSQNPRHKITKRGQNVTFRCDPISEHNRLYWYRQTLGQGPEFLTYFQNEAQLEKSRLLSDRFSAERPKGSFSTLEIQRTEQGDSAMYLCASSSRSSYEQYFGPGTRLTVT.

Turning to this clonotype: One base away lies a much larger clone, so this may be a sequencing read error. CDR3 nucleotide sequence: TGCGCCAGCAGCACAGGGGATAAGCCCTACAAGCAGTACTTC. Its protein is CASSTGDKPYKQYF. V is TRBV5-1 and J is TRBJ2-7; 7 positions match TRBD1. The length of the CDR3 is 14 residues. Germline CDR1 SGHRS, CDR2 YFSETQ.

The chain is built from TRBV11-2 and TRBJ1-1; maybe TRBD1 (6 bases). Trimming took 1 base from V and 3 from J, leaving 15 bases between them. This CDR3 comprises 16 residues. CDR1 is SGHAT and CDR2 is FQNNGV in the germline V gene. The CDR3 spells CASSLARGRGDTEAFF. CDR3 coding DNA: TGTGCCAGCAGCTTAGCCCGGGGGCGAGGTGACACTGAAGCTTTCTTT.

This clonotype was detected ten times or more. This chain joins TRBV5-1 and TRBJ2-5; the D gene could be TRBD1 or TRBD2 (5 bases each). Germline-derived CDR1 and CDR2 are SGHRS and YFSETQ. Trimming removed 0 bases from V and 4 bases from J, with 16 bases in between. The CDR3 runs to 16 residues. CDR3 DNA: TGCGCCAGCAGCTTGGGGAGGAGCAGGGTCGGAGAGACCCAGTACTTC. It codes for CASSLGRSRVGETQYF.

This clonotype was detected many times. This chain links TRBV10-3 with TRBJ2-7; D gene ambiguous. The CDR3 loop spans 16 amino acids. Germline values: CDR1 ENHRY, CDR2 SYGVKD. The germline V and J ends were trimmed by 3 bases and 0 bases, with 15 bases remaining between them. Here the CDR3 reads CAISDPNRGDSYEQYF. Here the CDR3 DNA reads TGTGCCATCAGTGACCCGAACAGAGGCGACTCCTACGAGCAGTACTTC.

The sample holds many counts of this clonotype. The rearrangement links TRBV7-9 to TRBJ1-6; 8 bases line up with TRBD1. Germline CDR1 is SEHNR and CDR2 is FQNEAQ (reference sequence). V lost 6 bases, J lost 8 bases, and 6 bases stayed unmatched. This CDR3 has 14 residues. CDR3 in amino acids: CASSQGAVYSPLHF. The CDR3 DNA reads TGTGCCAGCAGTCAGGGGGCGGTTTATTCACCCCTCCACTTT.

This clonotype was seen more than once but under ten times. V and J are TRBV7-8 and TRBJ2-2; 13 bases map to TRBD2. The CDR3 runs 19 residues. The germline gives CDR1 SGHVS, CDR2 FQNEAQ. The V segment lost 4 bases and the J segment 0 bases; nucleotides outside the gene matches: 8. CDR3 region: CASSYRGLAGFANTGELFF. The DNA of the CDR3 is TGTGCCAGCAGCTACCGGGGACTAGCGGGGTTCGCGAACACCGGGGAGCTGTTTTTT.

The chain carries TRBV12-3 or TRBV12-4 and TRBJ2-1; 9 bases line up with TRBD1. The CDR3 contains 15 residues. Trimming at V came to 6 bases and at J to 9 bases, leaving 12 bases not matched to a gene. CDR3 sequence (DNA): TGTGCCAGCAGGCCGCCGGGACAGGGTCTCGGTGAGCAGTTCTTC. Translated, it gives CASRPPGQGLGEQFF.

This chain links TRBV15 with TRBJ1-4; unclear D gene. Germline CDR1 reads LNHNV; CDR2 reads YYDKDF (reference sequence). This CDR3 region has 14 residues. The V gene lost 4 bases and the J gene lost 7 bases, with 13 bases spanning the gap. CDR3 sequence reads: CATSTGRSSEKLFF. CDR3 DNA sequence: TGTGCCACCAGCACCGGGAGGTCAAGTGAAAAACTGTTTTTT.